This T cell receptor beta chain was captured by sequencing in a study of identifying expanded T cells in peripheral blood. This clone was counted a few times. What it binds is not known. General study findings and limits: Two-week clone count variance significantly increased as total template count grew.

Only in-frame clones appear in the TCRdb table, and some are missing; sequencing was by immunoSEQ multiplex PCR. The sample yields approximately 97,000 clones, approximately 90% seen once. The length of the CDR3 is 14 residues. V dropped 6 bases and J dropped 6; count of bases not matched to a gene: 8. Germline lookup yields CDR1 MDHEN and CDR2 SYDVKM. During the collection period, no donor immune events like infections were recorded. The sequence derives from a person aged 18 to 70 in good health. Specimen: blood. V usage is TRBV28 and J usage is TRBJ2-7, with 10 bases identical to TRBD2. CDR3 nucleotide sequence: TGTGCCAGCAGGGATAGCGGGAGGCCCTTCGAGCAGTACTTC. Protein sequence: CASRDSGRPFEQYF. Combining the CDR3 with reference TRBV28 and TRBJ2-7 gives the whole variable domain DVKVTQSSRYLVKRTGEKVFLECVQDMDHENMFWYRQDPGLGLRLIYFSYDVKMKEKGDIPEGYSVSREKKERFSLILESASTNQTSMYLCASRDSGRPFEQYFGPGTRLTVT.